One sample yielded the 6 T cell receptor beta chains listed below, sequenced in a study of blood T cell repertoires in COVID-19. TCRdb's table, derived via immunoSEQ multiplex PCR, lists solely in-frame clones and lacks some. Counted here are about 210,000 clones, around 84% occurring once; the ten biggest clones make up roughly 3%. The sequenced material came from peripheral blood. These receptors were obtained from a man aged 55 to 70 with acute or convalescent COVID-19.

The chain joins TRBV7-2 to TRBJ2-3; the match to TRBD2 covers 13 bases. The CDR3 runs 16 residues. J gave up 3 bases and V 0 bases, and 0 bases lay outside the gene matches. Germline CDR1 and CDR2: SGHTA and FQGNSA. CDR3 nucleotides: TGTGCCAGCAGCTTAGCACTAGCGGGGGGGACAGATACGCAGTATTTT. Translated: CASSLALAGGTDTQYF.

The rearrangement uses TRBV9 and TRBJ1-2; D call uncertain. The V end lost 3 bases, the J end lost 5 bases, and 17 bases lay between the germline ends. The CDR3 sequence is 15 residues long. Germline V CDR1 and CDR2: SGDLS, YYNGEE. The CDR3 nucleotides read TGTGCCAGCAGCGCGACTGCAGTGTGGAATTATGGCTACACCTTC. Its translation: CASSATAVWNYGYTF.

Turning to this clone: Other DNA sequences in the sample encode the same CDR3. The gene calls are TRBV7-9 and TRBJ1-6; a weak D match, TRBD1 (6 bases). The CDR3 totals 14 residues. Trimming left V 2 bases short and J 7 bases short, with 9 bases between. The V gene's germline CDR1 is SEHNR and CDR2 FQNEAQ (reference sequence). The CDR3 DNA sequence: TGTGCCAGCAGCTTAAGACAGGCAAATTCACCCCTCCACTTT. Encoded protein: CASSLRQANSPLHF. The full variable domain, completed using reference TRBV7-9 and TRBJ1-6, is DTGVSQNPRHKITKRGQNVTFRCDPISEHNRLYWYRQTLGQGPEFLTYFQNEAQLEKSRLLSDRFSAERPKGSFSTLEIQRTEQGDSAMYLCASSLRQANSPLHFGNGTRLTVT.

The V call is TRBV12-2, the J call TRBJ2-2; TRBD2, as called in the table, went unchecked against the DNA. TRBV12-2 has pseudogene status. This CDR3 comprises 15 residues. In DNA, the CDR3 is TGTGCAAGTCGCCTTAGCGGGGGGGATGCCGGGGAGCTGTTTTTT. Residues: CASRLSGGDAGELFF.

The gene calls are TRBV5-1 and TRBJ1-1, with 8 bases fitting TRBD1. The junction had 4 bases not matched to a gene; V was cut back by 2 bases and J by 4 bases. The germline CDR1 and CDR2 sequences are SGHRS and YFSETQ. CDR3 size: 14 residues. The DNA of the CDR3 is TGCGCCAGCAGCTTTGACAGGGGTTCCACTGAAGCTTTCTTT. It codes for CASSFDRGSTEAFF.

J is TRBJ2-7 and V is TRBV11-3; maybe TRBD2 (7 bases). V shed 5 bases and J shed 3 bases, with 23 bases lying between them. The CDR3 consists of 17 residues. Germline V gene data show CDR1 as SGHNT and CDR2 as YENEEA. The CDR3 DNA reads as TGTGCCAGCAGCCCCCCCCCGGGGGGACACTCCAACTACGAGCAGTACTTC. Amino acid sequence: CASSPPPGGHSNYEQYF.